This passage covers 30 T cell receptor beta chains from one sample sequenced in a study of cytomegalovirus exposure and HLA in healthy donors. The PCR ran on 60 Vbeta and 13 Jbeta primers. TCRdb's copy holds only in-frame clones and misses some; the assay was immunoSEQ multiplex PCR. The sample includes some 160,000 clones, over 70% of them seen just once. Sequenced sample: PBMCs. These receptors were obtained from a woman aged 40 to 50 in good health and CMV-seropositive.

The J gene is TRBJ1-1, the V gene TRBV19, with D tentatively TRBD1 (6 bases). This CDR3 has 14 amino acids. Germline loops: CDR1 LNHDA, CDR2 SQIVND (reference sequence). Trimming stripped 7 bases from V and 4 bases from J, with 16 bases between. CDR3 in amino acids: CASTVTGLVTEAFF. The CDR3 DNA reads TGTGCCAGTACTGTGACAGGTCTGGTCACTGAAGCTTTCTTT. Supplemented by reference TRBV19 and TRBJ1-1, the full variable domain reads DGGITQSPKYLFRKEGQNVTLSCEQNLNHDAMYWYRQDPGQGLRLIYYSQIVNDFQKGDIAEGYSVSREKKESFPLTVTSAQKNPTAFYLCASTVTGLVTEAFFGQGTRLTVV.

The chain has TRBV19 and TRBJ2-5, with a possible D match to TRBD1 (6 bases). CDR1 is LNHDA, CDR2 SQIVND, per germline (reference sequence). The ends were cut back, 4 bases at V and 4 bases at J, with 10 bases in the middle. The CDR3 spans 13 residues. CDR3 region: CASSNLGGETQYF. CDR3 in DNA: TGTGCCAGTAGTAATTTAGGGGGAGAGACCCAGTACTTC.

This clone was detected a few times. The chain combines TRBV2 with TRBJ1-2, with no clear D. CDR1 SNHLY and CDR2 FYNNEI come from the germline V gene. The ends were cut back, 4 bases at V and 8 bases at J, with 20 bases in the middle. This CDR3 contains 15 residues. The CDR3 coding sequence is TGTGCCAGCAGTGCGGTCTTAAGCGGTCGGGAGGGCTACACCTTC. This sequence encodes CASSAVLSGREGYTF.

The chain recombines TRBV4-3 with TRBJ1-1; D is possibly TRBD1 (6 bases). V lost 0 bases, J lost 1 base, and 9 bases lay in between. Germline V lookup: CDR1 LGHNA, CDR2 YSLEER. The CDR3 totals 15 residues. The CDR3 is CASSQDAGENTEAFF. CDR3 in DNA: TGCGCCAGCAGCCAAGATGCAGGGGAGAACACTGAAGCTTTCTTT.

This clone was found many times. The DNA of the CDR3 is TGTGCCAGCAGCCCCTCACGACAGGGCGCGTGGTCCGGGGAGCTGTTTTTT. Its translation is CASSPSRQGAWSGELFF. The V and J genes are TRBV7-2 and TRBJ2-2, with TRBD1 matching 7 bases. The germline CDR1 and CDR2 sequences are SGHTA and FQGNSA. This CDR3 spans 17 amino acids. With 5 bases clipped from V and 6 bases from J, the junction kept 15 bases outside the gene matches.

The chain joins TRBV28 to TRBJ1-1; D not resolved. Germline lookup yields CDR1 MDHEN and CDR2 SYDVKM. This CDR3 contains 11 residues. The ends were cut back, 3 bases at V and 5 bases at J, with 4 bases in the middle. The CDR3 coding sequence is TGTGCCAGCAGTTTTCTGACTGAAGCTTTCTTT. It codes for CASSFLTEAFF.

The chain links TRBV15 to TRBJ1-2; TRBD1 is a possible D gene (5 bases). Germline-derived CDR1 and CDR2 are LNHNV and YYDKDF (reference sequence). The CDR3 spans 14 residues. Trimming took off 5 bases at V and 4 bases at J, with 14 bases between the two ends. CDR3 DNA sequence: TGTGCCACCAGCCGCGACAGCCCACTCTATGGCTACACCTTC. It encodes CATSRDSPLYGYTF. The complete variable domain, with remaining parts taken from reference TRBV15 and TRBJ1-2, reads DAMVIQNPRYQVTQFGKPVTLSCSQTLNHNVMYWYQQKSSQAPKLLFHYYDKDFNNEADTPDNFQSRRPNTSFCFLDIRSPGLGDTAMYLCATSRDSPLYGYTFGSGTRLTVV.

Only one count was recorded for this clone. The DNA of the CDR3 is TGTGCCAGCCGAGAACAGGGTTTTGTCCTTACCGTAACCTCAGATACGCAGTATTTT. Translation: CASREQGFVLTVTSDTQYF. The chain has TRBV11-2 and TRBJ2-3; TRBD1 might be the D (6 bases). V lost 8 bases to trimming and J lost 4 bases, with 31 bases between them. This CDR3 has 19 amino acids. The V gene's germline CDR1 is SGHAT and CDR2 FQNNGV.

This chain connects TRBV28 to TRBJ1-4; the D is unclear. The CDR3 consists of 13 residues. CDR1 and CDR2 (germline): MDHEN, SYDVKM. V was shortened by 7 bases and J by 7 bases, with 13 bases between the two germline ends. The CDR3 protein is CASMFLGSEKLFF. In DNA, the CDR3 is TGTGCCAGCATGTTTCTAGGGAGTGAAAAACTGTTTTTT.

V gene TRBV19 combines with J gene TRBJ2-2, with D tentatively TRBD2 (6 bases). The CDR3 sequence is 16 residues long. The germline CDR1 and CDR2 sequences are LNHDA and SQIVND (reference sequence). The ends were cut back, 5 bases at V and 2 bases at J, with 15 bases in the middle. In DNA, the CDR3 is TGTGCCAGTAGTGCCCTAGCGAGGAAAAACACCGGGGAGCTGTTTTTT. It encodes CASSALARKNTGELFF.

The V gene is TRBV10-3, the J gene TRBJ2-7; TRBD1 agrees at 9 bases. V gave up 3 bases and J gave up 3 bases; unmatched junction bases: 9. The CDR3 is 16 amino acids. Germline V gene sequence: CDR1 ENHRY, CDR2 SYGVKD. The CDR3 reads CAISDPQGAFRYEQYF. The CDR3 bases are TGTGCCATCAGTGACCCACAGGGGGCCTTCCGCTACGAGCAGTACTTC.

This clone was counted a few times. The gene calls are TRBV19 and TRBJ2-3, with 12 bases fitting TRBD2. The length of the CDR3 is 15 residues. CDR1 LNHDA and CDR2 SQIVND come from the germline V gene (reference sequence). V was clipped by 5 bases and J by 6 bases; unmatched bases: 6. Written as DNA, the CDR3 is TGTGCCAGTAGTTTGACTAGCGGGGGTGTTGATACGCAGTATTTT. Encoded protein: CASSLTSGGVDTQYF. The entire variable domain, with the rest obtained from reference TRBV19 and TRBJ2-3, is as follows: DGGITQSPKYLFRKEGQNVTLSCEQNLNHDAMYWYRQDPGQGLRLIYYSQIVNDFQKGDIAEGYSVSREKKESFPLTVTSAQKNPTAFYLCASSLTSGGVDTQYFGPGTRLTVL.

This clone was recorded once. The genes are TRBV4-2 and TRBJ2-6; TRBD1 matches 7 bases. The germline V gene encodes CDR1 LGHNA and CDR2 YNFKEQ. The CDR3 is made up of 16 amino acids. V lost 1 base, J lost 0 bases, and 0 bases stayed unmatched. CDR3 nucleotide sequence: TGTGCCAGCAGCCAAGGGGACAGCTCTGGGGCCAACGTCCTGACTTTC. As protein: CASSQGDSSGANVLTF.

This chain joins TRBV5-1 and TRBJ1-1, with 7 bases fitting TRBD1. Germline CDR1 is SGHRS and CDR2 is YFSETQ. The junction had 20 bases not matched to a gene; V was cut back by 2 bases and J by 4 bases. The CDR3 is 19 residues long. In DNA form, the CDR3 reads TGCGCCAGCAGCTTAGTGGCAGGGGGTGGAGTCGTTGCAGCCACTGAAGCTTTCTTT. Amino acids: CASSLVAGGGVVAATEAFF.

The V call is TRBV5-6, the J call TRBJ2-7, with D uncertain. CDR3 length equals 14 residues. Germline assignment: CDR1 SGHDT and CDR2 YYEEEE. Trimming pared 4 bases from V and 3 bases from J, leaving 14 bases between. The CDR3 reads CASSPGSGFYEQYF. CDR3 nucleotide sequence: TGTGCCAGCAGCCCCGGCTCAGGATTCTACGAGCAGTACTTC.

The chain joins TRBV19 to TRBJ2-1; the match to TRBD1 covers 8 bases. Unmatched junction bases numbered 9, after V lost 5 bases and J lost 15 bases. The CDR3 spans 12 residues. Germline V gene sequence: CDR1 LNHDA, CDR2 SQIVND (reference sequence). CDR3 loop: CASSPRTGRGFF. The CDR3 region has the DNA TGTGCCAGTAGTCCCCGGACAGGGCGTGGGTTCTTC.

This sequence joins TRBV4-2 and TRBJ2-1; 16 positions agree with TRBD2. The CDR3 has 18 amino acids. Germline V gene sequence: CDR1 LGHNA, CDR2 YNFKEQ. Trimming at V came to 1 base and at J to 4 bases, leaving 4 bases not matched to a gene. The CDR3 DNA is TGTGCCAGCAGCCAAGTCGGGACTAGCGGGGGGGTTTACAATGAGCAGTTCTTC. Amino acid sequence: CASSQVGTSGGVYNEQFF.

This rearrangement joins TRBV11-3 to TRBJ2-5; perhaps TRBD2 as D (5 bases). Germline loops: CDR1 SGHNT, CDR2 YENEEA. The CDR3 contains 13 residues. The V end lost 5 bases, the J end lost 2 bases, and 9 bases lay between the germline ends. The CDR3, as DNA: TGTGCCAGCAGCGCGGGCCCTCAAGAGACCCAGTACTTC. It is translated as CASSAGPQETQYF.

The chain couples TRBV7-3 to TRBJ2-1; 7 bases align to TRBD2. Germline V gene data show CDR1 as SGHTA and CDR2 as FQGTGA. The CDR3 is made up of 13 amino acids. Losses at the gene ends were 5 bases for V and 8 bases for J; bases not matched to a gene: 6. CDR3 in DNA: TGTGCCAGCAGCACCCAGCGGGGCCATGAGCAGTTCTTC. Translating it yields CASSTQRGHEQFF.

This sequence joins TRBV7-9 and TRBJ1-1, with D possibly matching TRBD1 (5 bases). CDR3 length: 15 residues. The germline gives CDR1 SEHNR, CDR2 FQNEAQ (reference sequence). Trimming took 5 bases from V and 1 from J, leaving 14 bases between them. The CDR3 region is CASSPRDLSNTEAFF. DNA of the CDR3: TGTGCCAGCAGCCCGAGGGACTTATCGAACACTGAAGCTTTCTTT. Drawing the rest from reference TRBV7-9 and TRBJ1-1, the complete variable domain is DTGVSQNPRHKITKRGQNVTFRCDPISEHNRLYWYRQTLGQGPEFLTYFQNEAQLEKSRLLSDRFSAERPKGSFSTLEIQRTEQGDSAMYLCASSPRDLSNTEAFFGQGTRLTVV.

The rearrangement uses TRBV7-2 and TRBJ1-6; no firm D call. Per germline, CDR1 SGHTA and CDR2 FQGNSA. The CDR3 covers 13 residues. The ends were cut back, 5 bases at V and 10 bases at J, with 12 bases in the middle. The CDR3 DNA follows: TGTGCCAGCAGCACGAGTAGTATCTCACCCCTCCACTTT. This gives the protein CASSTSSISPLHF.

The V and J genes are TRBV10-3 and TRBJ2-3, with 8 bases that match TRBD2. Germline V gene lookup returns CDR1 ENHRY and CDR2 SYGVKD. V shed 0 bases and J 1 base; nucleotides not matched to a gene: 18. CDR3 length: 21 amino acids. The CDR3 loop reads CAISESRVTTGGFVGTDTQYF. CDR3 sequence (DNA): TGTGCCATCAGTGAGTCGAGAGTGACCACGGGGGGGTTCGTCGGCACAGATACGCAGTATTTT.

On this clone: The germline gene is not matched at one end of the junction; a read error may be the cause. This chain connects TRBV29-1 to TRBJ2-6; D is perhaps TRBD1 (5 bases). CDR3 length: 13 residues. In germline, CDR1 is SQVTM, CDR2 ANQGSEA. The CDR3 coding sequence is TGCAGCGTTTTCAGGTCTGGGGCCAACGGCCTGACTTTC. It specifies CSVFRSGANGLTF.

The chain is built from TRBV6-1 and TRBJ2-7; 7 nucleotides agree with TRBD1. J gave up 1 base and V 8 bases, and 5 bases lay outside the gene matches. The CDR3 has 13 residues. Germline CDR1 is MNHNS and CDR2 is SASEGT. The CDR3 here is CASRRQGSYEQYF. CDR3 nucleotides: TGTGCCAGCCGCAGACAGGGATCCTACGAGCAGTACTTC.

CDR3 bases: TGTGCCAGCAGAACCTTGTTGGCGGGGATAGGTTCTGAAGCTTTCTTT. Translating it yields CASRTLLAGIGSEAFF. The gene calls are TRBV27 and TRBJ1-1; D unresolved. Germline V CDR1 and CDR2: MNHEY, SMNVEV (reference sequence). The ends were cut back, 6 bases at V and 6 bases at J, with 23 bases in the middle. This CDR3 is 16 amino acids long.

This clone occurred a few times. V gene TRBV5-5 combines with J gene TRBJ1-2; TRBD1 might be the D (6 bases). Germline V gives CDR1 SGHKS, CDR2 YYEKEE (reference sequence). The CDR3 runs to 14 residues. V was cut by 2 bases and J by 0 bases, with 8 bases left in between. DNA for the CDR3: TGTGCCAGCAGCTTAGGGGGAGCTAACTATGGCTACACCTTC. Residues: CASSLGGANYGYTF.

The chain carries TRBV15 and TRBJ1-2, with D possibly being TRBD1 (6 bases). Trimming removed 0 bases at V and 8 bases at J, with 13 bases between. This CDR3 region has 14 residues. CDR1 is LNHNV, CDR2 YYDKDF, per germline (reference sequence). In nucleotides, the CDR3 is TGTGCCACCAGCAGAGATGTGCGGGGGGGCGGCTACACCTTC. This encodes CATSRDVRGGGYTF.

This rearrangement joins TRBV11-2 to TRBJ2-1; maybe TRBD2 (7 bases). From germline, CDR1 is SGHAT and CDR2 FQNNGV. The CDR3 extends over 13 amino acids. V lost 2 bases to trimming and J lost 7 bases, with 9 bases between them. CDR3 DNA: TGTGCCAGCAGCTTACGGGGGGCTAATGAGCAGTTCTTC. Translation: CASSLRGANEQFF.

V is TRBV13 and J is TRBJ2-3; weak D call: TRBD2 (6 bases). Germline V gives CDR1 PRHDT, CDR2 FYEKMQ (reference sequence). This CDR3 is 15 amino acids long. Trimming shortened V by 3 bases and J by 2 bases, and 12 bases separated the two germline ends. The CDR3, as DNA: TGTGCCAGCAGCTTGCAACTAGCACTCACAGATACGCAGTATTTT. Its protein is CASSLQLALTDTQYF.

V gene TRBV6-1 combines with J gene TRBJ2-7; 8 bases are a match to TRBD1. The CDR3 runs to 13 residues. The J segment lost 1 base and the V segment lost 10 bases, leaving 6 bases of the junction unmatched. CDR1 is MNHNS and CDR2 is SASEGT in the germline V gene. CDR3 region: CATQGARSYEQYF. In DNA form, the CDR3 reads TGTGCCACCCAGGGGGCCAGATCCTACGAGCAGTACTTC.